The rows below give T cell receptor beta chains drawn from one sample of a study of T cells in localized non-small cell lung cancer. Libraries were prepared by immunoSEQ multiplex PCR; TCRdb keeps only in-frame clonotypes and omits some of them. Here the sample spans 50,000 to 55,000 clones, around 87% being singletons. The sequences come from PBMCs, collected before any cancer treatment. The origin of the receptors is a female donor with stage II lung adenocarcinoma. Each CDR3 is given with its conserved first and last residue. A D gene is named only where the DNA matches it firmly. Part of the rows lack a size; the others show once, few, many or a class for expanded clones.

clone_size,v_call,d_call,j_call,cdr3_aa,cdr3_nt
NA,TRBV19,NA,TRBJ1-2,CASSTPGGSIVGYTF,TGTGCCAGTAGTACCCCGGGAGGCTCGATAGTTGGCTACACCTTC
NA,TRBV18,TRBD1,TRBJ1-1,CASSQQPGQGIEAFF,TGTGCCAGCTCACAACAACCGGGACAGGGGATCGAAGCTTTCTTT
NA,TRBV6-5,NA,TRBJ1-2,CASSYWGDKGHRGYTF,TGTGCCAGCAGTTACTGGGGGGACAAGGGGCACAGGGGCTACACCTTC
NA,TRBV4-1,TRBD2,TRBJ2-3,CASSQVTSGGTDTQYF,TGCGCCAGCAGCCAAGTGACTAGCGGGGGCACAGATACGCAGTATTTT
NA,TRBV11-2,NA,TRBJ2-4,CASSFRVEKNIQYF,TGTGCCAGCAGCTTCCGAGTAGAAAAAAACATTCAGTACTTC
NA,TRBV4-1,TRBD1,TRBJ1-3,CASSGQGISGNTIYF,TGCGCCAGCAGCGGACAGGGGATCTCTGGAAACACCATATATTTT
NA,TRBV13,NA,TRBJ1-2,CASSLSPRGVEYGYTF,TGTGCCAGCAGCTTATCCCCCAGGGGAGTGGAATATGGCTACACCTTC
few,TRBV19,NA,TRBJ1-4,CASSSTWTALNEKLFF,TGTGCCAGTAGTAGTACCTGGACAGCTCTTAATGAAAAACTGTTTTTT
NA,TRBV13,NA,TRBJ2-3,CASSSEGGLDTQYF,TGTGCCAGCAGCTCTGAGGGGGGTTTGGATACGCAGTATTTT
NA,TRBV10-1,NA,TRBJ2-1,CASRRNVEGEREQFF,TGCGCCAGCAGGCGAAACGTAGAGGGGGAAAGAGAGCAGTTCTTC
few,TRBV15,NA,TRBJ1-2,CATSRGTVQNYGYTF,TGTGCCACCAGCAGAGGGACAGTCCAAAACTATGGCTACACCTTC
few,TRBV27,NA,TRBJ1-2,CASAGWKMVRDISYYGYTF,TGTGCCAGCGCGGGGTGGAAGATGGTCCGGGACATATCCTACTATGGCTACACCTTC
NA,TRBV6-6,TRBD1,TRBJ1-1,CASSLRTGGKNTEAFF,TGTGCCAGCAGTTTACGGACAGGGGGCAAGAACACTGAAGCTTTCTTT
NA,TRBV7-9,NA,TRBJ1-2,CASSPPQTAAHGYTF,TGTGCCAGCAGCCCCCCACAGACGGCGGCTCATGGCTACACCTTC
NA,TRBV5-8,NA,TRBJ1-2,CASSPVNPGTNYGYTF,TGTGCCAGCAGCCCTGTGAACCCCGGGACTAACTATGGCTACACCTTC
once,TRBV7-9,NA,TRBJ1-2,CASSFSQEGQHGYTF,TGTGCCAGCAGCTTCTCCCAAGAAGGACAGCACGGCTACACCTTC
NA,TRBV27,NA,TRBJ1-1,CASSLLEQNTEAFF,TGTGCCAGCAGTTTATTGGAGCAGAACACTGAAGCTTTCTTT
NA,TRBV27,TRBD1,TRBJ1-2,CASSTRQGDYTF,TGTGCCAGCAGCACCAGACAGGGAGACTACACCTTC